Shown below are 21 T cell receptor beta chains from a single sample sequenced in a study of blood T cell repertoires in COVID-19. Some clones are missing from TCRdb's copy, which holds only in-frame ones; the method was immunoSEQ multiplex PCR. The profile shows about 210,000 clones, more than 75% of them singletons. Material: peripheral blood. These receptors all stem from a woman aged 55-70 years with COVID-19, enrolled during active disease.

The rearrangement links TRBV10-3 to TRBJ2-2; D is unclear. The CDR3 extends over 13 amino acids. Germline V gene lookup returns CDR1 ENHRY and CDR2 SYGVKD. V dropped 0 bases and J dropped 6 bases, with 5 bases sitting between them. CDR3 sequence: CAISESRSGELFF. The CDR3 coding sequence is TGTGCCATCAGTGAGTCTCGGTCCGGGGAGCTGTTTTTT.

This clone came up a few times. The chain has TRBV11-2 and TRBJ1-6, with D uncertain. Per the germline V gene, CDR1 is SGHAT and CDR2 is FQNNGV. The CDR3 is made up of 18 amino acids. Trimming stripped 3 bases from V and 7 bases from J, with 22 bases between. The CDR3 DNA sequence: TGTGCCAGCAGCTTGGCCGGTGGTCGGGGATCGGAAAATTCACCCCTCCACTTT. This encodes CASSLAGGRGSENSPLHF.

This clone was picked up one time. The genes are TRBV6-2 or TRBV6-3 and TRBJ2-1; 8 positions agree with TRBD2. Looked up from germline, CDR1 is MNHEY and CDR2 is SVGEGT. J was trimmed by 2 bases and V by 0 bases; bases with no gene match: 6. This CDR3 region has 17 residues. The CDR3 loop is CASSYSSDGGAYNEQFF. The CDR3 DNA is TGTGCCAGCAGTTACTCTTCGGACGGGGGGGCCTACAATGAGCAGTTCTTC.

This clone was detected only once. V is TRBV28 and J is TRBJ1-1; perhaps TRBD1 as D (5 bases). The CDR3 contains 12 residues. Germline CDR1 reads MDHEN; CDR2 reads SYDVKM. V dropped 7 bases and J dropped 6 bases, with 12 bases sitting between them. CDR3 bases: TGTGCCAGCAAATCCGGGGACTCTGAAGCTTTCTTT. Translation: CASKSGDSEAFF.

The chain is built from TRBV5-1 and TRBJ2-5; weak D call: TRBD2 (5 bases). Germline values: CDR1 SGHRS, CDR2 YFSETQ. The CDR3 length is 15 residues. The germline V and J ends were trimmed by 0 bases and 0 bases, with 9 bases remaining between them. The CDR3 here is CASSLEDWNQETQYF. The DNA of the CDR3 is TGCGCCAGCAGCTTGGAGGACTGGAACCAAGAGACCCAGTACTTC.

J is TRBJ2-3 and V is TRBV5-1, with D perhaps TRBD1 (5 bases). Germline V gene sequence: CDR1 SGHRS, CDR2 YFSETQ. The CDR3 extends over 18 amino acids. Trimming cost V 0 bases and J 3 bases, with 20 bases left between them. In DNA form, the CDR3 reads TGCGCCAGCAGCTTGGAGTACAGCTTTTTGACAGAAACAGATACGCAGTATTTT. Translated: CASSLEYSFLTETDTQYF.

The J gene is TRBJ2-1, the V gene TRBV6-4, with D possibly TRBD2 on 5 matching bases. V was shortened by 0 bases and J by 4 bases, with 13 bases between the two germline ends. Germline lookup yields CDR1 MRHNA and CDR2 SNTAGT. This CDR3 comprises 16 residues. This CDR3 reads CASSDSRADSYNEQFF. CDR3 nucleotide sequence: TGTGCCAGCAGTGACTCTCGGGCGGACTCTTACAATGAGCAGTTCTTC.

The genes are TRBV28 and TRBJ2-3; 8 nucleotides line up with TRBD1. Unmatched junction bases numbered 14, after V lost 3 bases and J lost 0 bases. Germline CDR1 reads MDHEN; CDR2 reads SYDVKM. The CDR3 extends over 19 amino acids. The CDR3 bases are TGTGCCAGCAGTTTTCTCCCAGGGGGCGTAATCACCAGCACAGATACGCAGTATTTT. Amino acids: CASSFLPGGVITSTDTQYF.

This sequence joins TRBV6-5 and TRBJ1-6; TRBD1 matches at 9 bases. The CDR3 extends over 15 amino acids. CDR1 and CDR2 from the germline V gene are MNHEY and SVGAGI. V shed 0 bases and J 6 bases; nucleotides not matched to a gene: 0. CDR3 DNA: TGTGCCAGCAGTTACTCGACAGGGGGTAATTCACCCCTCCACTTT. This translates into CASSYSTGGNSPLHF.

The chain employs TRBV28 and TRBJ1-1, with 7 bases fitting TRBD1. CDR3 length: 14 residues. The germline CDR1 and CDR2 sequences are MDHEN and SYDVKM. After removal of 5 bases from V and 2 bases from J, the junction contained 5 bases not matched to a gene. CDR3: CASSPDRPNTEAFF. The CDR3 DNA reads TGTGCCAGCAGTCCGGACAGGCCAAACACTGAAGCTTTCTTT.

The chain combines TRBV28 with TRBJ1-1, with D possibly being TRBD1 (6 bases). With 4 bases removed from V and 6 bases from J, the gap between germline ends came to 12 bases. The CDR3 runs to 13 residues. From germline, CDR1 is MDHEN and CDR2 SYDVKM. This CDR3 is CASSSSGTSEAFF. DNA of the CDR3: TGTGCCAGCAGTTCTTCCGGGACATCTGAAGCTTTCTTT.

The gene calls are TRBV5-1 and TRBJ2-5, with 7 nucleotides matching TRBD2. Germline CDR1 and CDR2: SGHRS and YFSETQ. V shed 0 bases and J 2 bases; nucleotides not matched to a gene: 7. This CDR3 contains 16 residues. The CDR3 DNA is TGCGCCAGCAGCTTGGGGTGGGGAGGGGAACAAGAGACCCAGTACTTC. Amino acid sequence: CASSLGWGGEQETQYF.

J is TRBJ1-1 and V is TRBV4-1, with D maybe TRBD1 (6 bases). Trimming removed 7 bases at V and 2 bases at J, with 11 bases between. Germline assignment: CDR1 MGHRA and CDR2 YSYEKL. This CDR3 is built from 13 residues. The CDR3 nucleotides are TGCGCCAGCAAGACAGGCAGTAACACTGAAGCTTTCTTT. Translated, it gives CASKTGSNTEAFF.

V gene TRBV15 combines with J gene TRBJ1-6; D unclear. The CDR3 is 14 residues long. Trimming removed 5 bases from V and 5 bases from J, with 10 bases in between. Germline assignment: CDR1 LNHNV and CDR2 YYDKDF (reference sequence). CDR3 DNA sequence: TGTGCCACCAGCTTCCAGAGGGATAATTCACCCCTCCACTTT. This translates into CATSFQRDNSPLHF. Full variable domain (outside the CDR3, taken from reference TRBV15 and TRBJ1-6): DAMVIQNPRYQVTQFGKPVTLSCSQTLNHNVMYWYQQKSSQAPKLLFHYYDKDFNNEADTPDNFQSRRPNTSFCFLDIRSPGLGDTAMYLCATSFQRDNSPLHFGNGTRLTVT.

CDR3 loop: CATQLMSGSTEAFF. The DNA of the CDR3 is TGTGCCACCCAATTAATGAGTGGGAGCACTGAAGCTTTCTTT. The rearrangement joins TRBV6-5 to TRBJ1-1; the D is unclear. The CDR3 sequence is 14 residues long. Germline CDR1 is MNHEY and CDR2 is SVGAGI. Trimming cost V 10 bases and J 4 bases, with 19 bases left between them.

The table lists this clone with a few counts. This chain links TRBV30 with TRBJ1-5; D might be TRBD1 (5 bases). Looked up from germline, CDR1 is GTSNPN and CDR2 is SVGIG (reference sequence). The CDR3 consists of 15 residues. Trimming left V 2 bases short and J 2 bases short, with 13 bases between. CDR3 DNA: TGTGCCTGGAGTACGGGGGGGACGGGCAATCAGCCCCAGCATTTT. This translates into CAWSTGGTGNQPQHF.

The chain carries TRBV11-2 and TRBJ1-4; D is possibly TRBD1 (5 bases). Trimming cost V 4 bases and J 8 bases, with 17 bases left between them. Looked up from germline, CDR1 is SGHAT and CDR2 is FQNNGV. There are 15 residues in the CDR3. CDR3 sequence (DNA): TGTGCCAGCAGCTCCGGGAGAGGGGTACGCGAAAAACTGTTTTTT. This codes for CASSSGRGVREKLFF.

The genes are TRBV28 and TRBJ2-7; weak D call: TRBD1 (6 bases). CDR3 length: 13 amino acids. Trimming removed 10 bases from V and 3 bases from J, with 16 bases in between. Per the germline V gene, CDR1 is MDHEN and CDR2 is SYDVKM. For the CDR3, the DNA is TGTGCCATCTCCAGGGGTCGTAACTACGAGCAGTACTTC. It translates to CAISRGRNYEQYF. The full variable domain, completed using reference TRBV28 and TRBJ2-7, is DVKVTQSSRYLVKRTGEKVFLECVQDMDHENMFWYRQDPGLGLRLIYFSYDVKMKEKGDIPEGYSVSREKKERFSLILESASTNQTSMYLCAISRGRNYEQYFGPGTRLTVT.

V and J are TRBV2 and TRBJ2-5; no definite D call. Trimming left V 2 bases short and J 8 bases short, with 6 bases between. The CDR3 is 11 amino acids. Germline CDR1 SNHLY, CDR2 FYNNEI. The CDR3 region has the DNA TGTGCCAGCAGTGAACGGTACACCCAGTACTTC. Translating gives CASSERYTQYF.

This rearrangement joins TRBV4-3 to TRBJ1-5; 7 bases fit TRBD1. The CDR3 has 15 residues. V dropped 1 base and J dropped 0; count of bases not matched to a gene: 0. From germline, CDR1 is LGHNA and CDR2 YSLEER. The CDR3 DNA is TGCGCCAGCAGCCAAGGGACAGGTAGCAATCAGCCCCAGCATTTT. This codes for CASSQGTGSNQPQHF.

The rearrangement uses TRBV19 and TRBJ2-1; 9 positions match TRBD1. J lost 8 bases, V lost 3 bases, and 23 bases had no gene match. This CDR3 has 20 amino acids. Per the germline V gene, CDR1 is LNHDA and CDR2 is SQIVND (reference sequence). In nucleotides, the CDR3 is TGTGCCAGTAGTATCGTCGAATGGAATACGGGGACAGGGAATAACGATGAGCAGTTCTTC. Translating gives CASSIVEWNTGTGNNDEQFF.